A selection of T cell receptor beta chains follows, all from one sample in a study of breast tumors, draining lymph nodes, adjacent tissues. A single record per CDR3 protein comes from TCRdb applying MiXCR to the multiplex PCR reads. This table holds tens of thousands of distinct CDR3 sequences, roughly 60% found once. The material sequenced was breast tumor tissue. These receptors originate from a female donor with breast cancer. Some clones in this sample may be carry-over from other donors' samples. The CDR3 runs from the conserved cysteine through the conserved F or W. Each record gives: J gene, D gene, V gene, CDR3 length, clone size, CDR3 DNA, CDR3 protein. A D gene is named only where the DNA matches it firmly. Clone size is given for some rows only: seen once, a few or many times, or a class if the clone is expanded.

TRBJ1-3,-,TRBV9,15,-,TGTGCCAGCAGCGTAAGCGACGCCTCTGGAAACACCATATATTTT,CASSVSDASGNTIYF
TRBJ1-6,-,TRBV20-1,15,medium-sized,TGCGGCTTACGGGCAGGACTACTTTATAATTCACCCCTCCACTTT,CGLRAGLLYNSPLHF
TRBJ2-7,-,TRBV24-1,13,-,TGTGCCACCAGTGATCCCCTTTCCTACGAGCAGTACTTC,CATSDPLSYEQYF
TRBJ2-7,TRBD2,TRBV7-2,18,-,TGTGCCAGCAGCTCCCGGGGGGGGAGCGGGAGGGGCCCCTACGAGCAGTACTTC,CASSSRGGSGRGPYEQYF
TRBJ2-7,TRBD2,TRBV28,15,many,TGTGCCAGCAGTTCACTAGCGGGAGGGCGTTACGAGCAGTACTTC,CASSSLAGGRYEQYF
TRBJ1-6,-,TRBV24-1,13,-,TGTGCCACCAGTGCGGGGCCTAATTCACCCCTCCACTTT,CATSAGPNSPLHF
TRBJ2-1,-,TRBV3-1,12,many,TGTGCCAGCAGCCAGAGCTACAATGAGCAGTTCTTC,CASSQSYNEQFF
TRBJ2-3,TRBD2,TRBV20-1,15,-,TGCAGTGCAATCAGCGGGGGGGCCCATCGGGATACGCAGTATTTT,CSAISGGAHRDTQYF
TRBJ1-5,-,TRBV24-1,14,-,TGTGCCACCAGTAGGGAGGGGAGCAATCAGCCCCAGCATTTT,CATSREGSNQPQHF
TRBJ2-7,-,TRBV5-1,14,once,TGCGCCAGCAGCTTGGCCTTGGCAGACTACGAGCAGTACTTC,CASSLALADYEQYF
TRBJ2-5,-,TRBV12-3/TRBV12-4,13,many,TGTGCCAGCAGTTTTTCGCCTCAAGAGACCCAGTACTTC,CASSFSPQETQYF
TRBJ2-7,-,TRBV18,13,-,TGTGCCAGCTCACCGATAACAGGCTACGAGCAGTACTTC,CASSPITGYEQYF
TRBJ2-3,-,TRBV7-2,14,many,TGTGCCAGCAACAAAGGCGGTAGCACAGATACGCAGTATTTT,CASNKGGSTDTQYF
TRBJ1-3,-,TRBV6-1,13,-,TGTGCCAGCAGCCCGATCTCTGGAAACACCATATATTTT,CASSPISGNTIYF